This TCR beta chain appears in the sequencing data of a study of T cells after yellow fever vaccination. Turning to the study itself: Fractions low in cell number were prepared with SMART-Seq v4 Ultra Low Input.

This clonotype was seen a few times. Its antigen is unknown. TCRdb used MiXCR to reprocess the 5' RACE reads, holding one entry per CDR3 protein. The repertoire holds some 300,000 distinct CDR3 sequences, with around 11% as singletons. Findings and caveats of the study: Researchers noted that a small share of clonotypes showed up in both CD4 and CD8 compartments. Boosting was followed by the reappearance of most primary-vaccination clones (less than 98% CD4, about 88% CD8). The secondary response was weaker, and its peak arrived faster, on day 5 versus 15.

Per the germline V gene, CDR1 is SGHTA and CDR2 is FQGNSA. V was shortened by 2 bases and J by 2 bases, with 12 bases between the two germline ends. The CDR3 length is 15 residues. The clonotype comes from a young man who received the YFV17D yellow fever vaccine. The chain is built from TRBV7-2 and TRBJ1-1; D is undetermined. This sample comprised CD4+ T cells sorted from PBMCs, obtained 45 days after the yellow fever booster vaccination. The CDR3 protein is CASSLLSPPNTEAFF. CDR3 sequence (DNA): TGTGCCAGCAGCTTACTTAGTCCTCCTAACACTGAAGCTTTCTTT.